This entry describes one TCR beta chain. Between the trimmed V and J ends, which lost 6 bases and 7 bases, there was a span of 19 bases. This CDR3 comprises 16 residues. From germline, CDR1 is MDHEN and CDR2 SYDVKM. Participants were aged about 18 to 100 years, lived in 20 to 30 US areas, and enrolled virtually. This specimen belongs to a study of blood T cell repertoires in COVID-19. Overall study context: Spain, Italy and the United States supplied samples that represented acute and convalescent COVID-19. Sample material is recorded as cDNA or gDNA derived from T cells, B-cell-depleted T cells, or PBMCs.

Under the authors' procedure: Reference gene primers were amplified, and this amplification served to estimate nucleated cell counts. Libraries were prepared by immunoSEQ multiplex PCR; TCRdb keeps only in-frame clonotypes and omits some of them. That table is the source of V, J and clone size, and D and trimming were worked out from the DNA. This table holds roughly 200,000 clones, 86% found once. The rearrangement uses TRBV28 and TRBJ1-6; TRBD1 might be the D (6 bases). This clonotype originated in a man aged 35-49 years with acute COVID-19. Sequenced material: PBMCs or T cells enriched from blood (not recorded which). The CDR3 spells CASRETGSFQNSPLHF. The DNA of the CDR3 is TGTGCCAGCAGAGAGACAGGTTCCTTTCAGAATTCACCCCTCCACTTT. Filled out from reference TRBV28 and TRBJ1-6, the complete variable domain reads DVKVTQSSRYLVKRTGEKVFLECVQDMDHENMFWYRQDPGLGLRLIYFSYDVKMKEKGDIPEGYSVSREKKERFSLILESASTNQTSMYLCASRETGSFQNSPLHFGNGTRLTVT.